This record looks at one T cell receptor (beta chain) sequence and its context. Sequence at one end of the junction differs from germline and may be a read error. The template, roughly 0.45 ug total RNA, yielded TCR beta cDNA made with a constant-region primer. Construction of TCR beta libraries relied on three successive nested multiplex PCR rounds employing slightly modified ARM-PCR. Investigators reported that the first two PCR rounds, at 10 to 11 cycles each, used TRBV1-TRBV30 forward primers with a C-beta reverse primer. TCRdb processed the multiplex PCR reads anew with MiXCR; each CDR3 protein has one entry. The data contain approximately 110,000 distinct CDR3 sequences, roughly 80% of them seen just once; the ten biggest clones take up 15% to 25%. The sample comes from a study of tumor-infiltrating lymphocytes in primary liver carcinoma. Study summary: Men and women, 30 to 69 years of age, made up the patients.

The CDR3 runs to 16 residues. From germline, CDR1 is SGHRS and CDR2 YFSETQ. The roughly 17-31 mg bulk tissue piece was not sorted before simultaneous RNA and DNA extraction. Sequencing was performed on liver tumor tissue from sampling region 3. Subset of the sample: tumor region T3, left-lateral pole. The TCR comes from a man aged 40-55 years with primary liver carcinoma and hepatitis B virus infection. The V and J genes are TRBV5-1 and TRBJ2-3, with 10 bases aligning to TRBD2. CDR3 coding DNA: TGCGCCAGCAGCTTGGAAGCTAGCGGGAGCACAGATACGCAGTGTTTT. This encodes CASSLEASGSTDTQCF.